This T cell receptor (beta chain) is from a study of CD8+ T cells in alopecia areata. Study context: The study gave treated patients oral tofacitinib at 5 to 10 mg twice daily.

The treatment here: oral pan-JAK inhibitor, 5-10 mg twice daily. Samples from alopecia areata patients were lesional scalp punch biopsies and peripheral blood. In germline, CDR1 is SNHLY, CDR2 FYNNEI. The trim removed 6 bases at V and 4 bases at J, leaving 20 bases unmatched. This CDR3 contains 19 residues. A word on this clone: Its antigen remains unidentified.

In each case, RNA was isolated and then reverse transcribed into cDNA as the sequencing template. This table comes from immunoSEQ multiplex PCR, and its TCRdb copy is limited to in-frame clones, with some not included. The data contain 90,000 to 120,000 clones, around 84% of them singletons. Study-level findings and limits: Lesional scalp, notably in alopecia totalis/universalis, had clonality above that of normal scalp.

This clonotype was obtained from a human donor with alopecia areata. The sample here was CD8+ T cells sorted from blood, taken at week 24, from a patient treated with tofacitinib. This rearrangement joins TRBV2 to TRBJ2-5, with 10 bases matching TRBD2. The CDR3 DNA reads TGTGCCAGCAGGCGAATGACCGGGACTAGCGAAGCGGCGTCAGAGACCCAGTACTTC. This sequence encodes CASRRMTGTSEAASETQYF.